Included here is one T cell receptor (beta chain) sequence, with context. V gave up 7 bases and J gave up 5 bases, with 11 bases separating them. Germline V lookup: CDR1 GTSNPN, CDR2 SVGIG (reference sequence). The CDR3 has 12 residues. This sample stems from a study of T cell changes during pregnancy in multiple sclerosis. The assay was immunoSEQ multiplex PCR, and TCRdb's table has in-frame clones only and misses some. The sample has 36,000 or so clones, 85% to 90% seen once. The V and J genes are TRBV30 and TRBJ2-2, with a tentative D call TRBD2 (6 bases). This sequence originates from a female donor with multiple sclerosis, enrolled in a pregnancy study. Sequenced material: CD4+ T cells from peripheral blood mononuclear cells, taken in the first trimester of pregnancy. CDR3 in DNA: TGTGCCTCCGGGGACTTTACCGGGGAGCTGTTTTTT. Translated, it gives CASGDFTGELFF. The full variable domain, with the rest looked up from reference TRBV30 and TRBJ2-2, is SQTIHQWPATLVQPVGSPLSLECTVEGTSNPNLYWYRQAAGRGLQLLFYSVGIGQISSEVPQNLSASRPQDRQFILSSKKLLLSDSGFYLCASGDFTGELFFGEGSRLTVL.